Here is one T cell receptor (beta chain) with its context. Seattle's cohort entered during active infection and was followed longitudinally. The data stem from a study of blood T cell repertoires in COVID-19. Whole-study context: Some COVID-19 samples were acute and others convalescent; all came from the United States, Italy and Spain. PBMCs, B-cell-depleted T cells, or T cells were the source of the cDNA or gDNA that made up the material.

Original data processing: Cell counts per sample came from amplifying reference gene primers. Produced via immunoSEQ multiplex PCR; TCRdb's table is partial and in-frame only. That table is the source of V, J and clone size, and D and trimming were worked out from the DNA. The profile shows about 170,000 clones, around 90% of them singletons. Looked up from germline, CDR1 is KGHSH and CDR2 is LQKENI. The CDR3 has 17 residues. V lost 3 bases and J lost 3, with 20 bases in between. This receptor was obtained from a man aged 18 to 35 with COVID-19, enrolled during active disease. Sequenced: peripheral blood. V usage is TRBV18 and J usage is TRBJ1-1, with D possibly matching TRBD1 (5 bases). The CDR3, as DNA: TGTGCCAGCTCACCGACGACAGCGGGGGAGTTGGACACTGAAGCTTTCTTT. Its translation is CASSPTTAGELDTEAFF.